One sample yielded the 6 T cell receptor beta chains listed below, sequenced in a study of CD8 T cells in Susac syndrome (dated by TCRdb to between 2017 and 2020). The library came from the immunoSEQ multiplex PCR assay. RNA was extracted using the RNeasy kit, and roughly 0.5 to 1 ug of the RNA was reverse transcribed with random hexamers. TCRdb handled the public reads itself, with Q25 trimming in fastp and clone calling in MiXCR, and kept productive beta chains. CDR3 protein duplicates are merged, each entry listing the most common genes and DNA. Within this sample are some 50,000 distinct CDR3 sequences, with around 95% of them counted one time only. The leading ten clones occupy less than 0.8% of the sample. The source material was CD8+ T cells from PBMCs. These receptors originate from a human donor with Susac syndrome.

The chain recombines TRBV9 with TRBJ1-4; no definite D call. Germline CDR1 is SGDLS and CDR2 is YYNGEE. The V end lost 0 bases, the J end lost 3 bases, and 15 bases lay between the germline ends. CDR3 length: 17 residues. CDR3 nucleotides: TGTGCCAGCAGCGTAGGGGCCCAGCCGTACCCTAATGAAAAACTGTTTTTT. Its translation: CASSVGAQPYPNEKLFF. Based on the CDR3 plus reference TRBV9 and TRBJ1-4, the full variable domain is DSGVTQTPKHLITATGQRVTLRCSPRSGDLSVYWYQQSLDQGLQFLIQYYNGEERAKGNILERFSAQQFPDLHSELNLSSLELGDSALYFCASSVGAQPYPNEKLFFGSGTQLSVL.

The V gene is TRBV9, the J gene TRBJ2-3; TRBD2 might be the D (8 bases). Germline loops: CDR1 SGDLS, CDR2 YYNGEE. The CDR3 spans 18 residues. The V end was cut by 4 bases, the J end by 1 base, with 22 bases between. CDR3 sequence: CASSLSRVAGTGTDTQYF. The CDR3 DNA reads TGTGCCAGCAGCCTCTCGAGGGTAGCGGGGACAGGCACAGATACGCAGTATTTT.

The rearrangement uses TRBV7-9 and TRBJ1-1; no clear D gene. The CDR3 length is 15 residues. V lost 1 base to trimming and J lost 0 bases, with 9 bases between them. Germline loops: CDR1 SEHNR, CDR2 FQNEAQ (reference sequence). In DNA, the CDR3 is TGTGCCAGCAGCTTAGTCGCAGGCATGAACACTGAAGCTTTCTTT. This sequence encodes CASSLVAGMNTEAFF.

The genes are TRBV20-1 and TRBJ2-1, with 9 bases aligning to TRBD2. In germline, CDR1 is DFQATT, CDR2 SNEGSKA (reference sequence). The V and J ends lost 0 bases and 8 bases, in that order; junction bases with no gene match: 8. CDR3 size: 15 residues. The CDR3 DNA follows: TGCAGTGCTAGAGACGGAGCGGGGGGTGGGCATGAGCAGTTCTTC. It yields the protein CSARDGAGGGHEQFF.

The chain joins TRBV5-6 to TRBJ1-1, with unresolved D. The CDR3 covers 14 residues. Trimming took off 3 bases at V and 1 base at J, with 10 bases between the two ends. Looked up from germline, CDR1 is SGHDT and CDR2 is YYEEEE. Written as DNA, the CDR3 is TGTGCCAGCAGCTCCTTCGGGTGGAACACTGAAGCTTTCTTT. It translates to CASSSFGWNTEAFF.

This chain joins TRBV6-5 and TRBJ1-5; TRBD1 might be the D (6 bases). The CDR3 has 14 residues. CDR1 and CDR2 (germline): MNHEY, SVGAGI. V was pared by 5 bases and J by 6 bases, with 14 bases between. CDR3 in amino acids: CASSRGRGIQPQHF. Here the CDR3 DNA reads TGTGCCAGCAGTCGCGGCAGGGGCATTCAGCCCCAGCATTTT.